These 3 T cell receptor beta chains came from one sample sequenced in a study of shared clonotypes between healthy human individuals. Assay used: immunoSEQ multiplex PCR; TCRdb lists only in-frame clones, some missing. The sample consists of nearly 1 million clones, around three quarters of them appearing once. The sample comprised memory CD4+ T cells sorted from blood. Regarding subset: CD45RA-negative fraction. All receptors derive from a man aged 18 to 29 in good health.

This clone showed up just once. At the DNA level, this CDR3 is encoded by other sequences in the same sample as well. This chain joins TRBV6-5 and TRBJ2-7; D gene unclear. Between the trimmed V and J ends, which lost 6 bases and 1 base, there was a span of 7 bases. CDR3 length: 12 residues. Germline CDR1 is MNHEY and CDR2 is SVGAGI. The DNA of the CDR3 is TGTGCCAGCAGCCGGTATTCCTACGAGCAGTACTTC. Translated, it gives CASSRYSYEQYF.

The rearrangement joins TRBV18 to TRBJ2-7, with 7 bases lining up with TRBD1. The CDR3 covers 15 residues. With V trimmed by 5 bases and J by 1 base, 8 bases remained unmatched. Germline-derived CDR1 and CDR2 are KGHSH and LQKENI. In nucleotides, the CDR3 is TGTGCCAGCTCAGTTAGACAGGGCCTATCCTACGAGCAGTACTTC. It specifies CASSVRQGLSYEQYF.

The chain recombines TRBV16 with TRBJ1-5; TRBD1 is a possible D gene (5 bases). Looked up from germline, CDR1 is KGHSY and CDR2 is FQNENV. This CDR3 has 15 residues. V lost 0 bases to trimming and J lost 1 base, with 7 bases between them. CDR3 sequence: CASSQSGASNQPQHF. As DNA, the CDR3 is TGTGCCAGCAGCCAATCAGGGGCCAGCAATCAGCCCCAGCATTTT.